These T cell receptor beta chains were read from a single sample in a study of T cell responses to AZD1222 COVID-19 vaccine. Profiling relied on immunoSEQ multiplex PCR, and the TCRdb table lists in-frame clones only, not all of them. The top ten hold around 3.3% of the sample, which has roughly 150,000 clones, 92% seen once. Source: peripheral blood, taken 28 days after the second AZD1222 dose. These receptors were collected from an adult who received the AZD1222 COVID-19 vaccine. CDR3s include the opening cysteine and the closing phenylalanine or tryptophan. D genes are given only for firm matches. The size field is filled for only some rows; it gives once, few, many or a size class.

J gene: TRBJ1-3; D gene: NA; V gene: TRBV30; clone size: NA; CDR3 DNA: TGTGCCTGGACTAGGGATGGAAACACCATATATTTT; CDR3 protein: CAWTRDGNTIYF
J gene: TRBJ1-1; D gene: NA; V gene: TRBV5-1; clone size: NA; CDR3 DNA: TGCGCCAGCAGCTTTGGGCACACTGAAGCTTTCTTT; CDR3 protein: CASSFGHTEAFF
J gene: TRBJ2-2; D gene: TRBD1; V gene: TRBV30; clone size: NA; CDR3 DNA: TGTGCCTGGAGTGGGACAGGGACCACCGGGGAGCTGTTTTTT; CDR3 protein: CAWSGTGTTGELFF
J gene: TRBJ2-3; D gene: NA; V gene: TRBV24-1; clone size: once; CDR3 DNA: TGTGCCACCGCGGAACCGGGACGGAATGGGTATACGCAGTATTTT; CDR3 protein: CATAEPGRNGYTQYF
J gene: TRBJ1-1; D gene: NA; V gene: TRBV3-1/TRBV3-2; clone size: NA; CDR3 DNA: TGTGCCAGCAGCCGCGGCGGGGTCAGGGTTAACACTGAAGCTTTCTTT; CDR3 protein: CASSRGGVRVNTEAFF
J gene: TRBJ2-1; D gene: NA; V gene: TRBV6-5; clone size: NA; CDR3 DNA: TGTGCCAGCCGGGTAGCGGACCCCCAGGAGCAGTTCTTC; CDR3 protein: CASRVADPQEQFF
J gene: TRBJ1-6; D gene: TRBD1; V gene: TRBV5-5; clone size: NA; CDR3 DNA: TGTGCCAGCAGCTTGGGAGGACAGGGGTATAATTCACCCCTCCACTTT; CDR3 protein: CASSLGGQGYNSPLHF
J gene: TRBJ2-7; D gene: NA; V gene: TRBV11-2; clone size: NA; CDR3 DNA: TGTGCCAGCAGCTTGGCAGGGACCGACTTAGGCGAGCAGTACTTC; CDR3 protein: CASSLAGTDLGEQYF
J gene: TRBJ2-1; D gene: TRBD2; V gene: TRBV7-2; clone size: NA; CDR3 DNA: TGTGCCAGCAGCTCTTCGACTAGCGGGACAGGTTTTCTGAATGAGCAGTTCTTC; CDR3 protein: CASSSSTSGTGFLNEQFF
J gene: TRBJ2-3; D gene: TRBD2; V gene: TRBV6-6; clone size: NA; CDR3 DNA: TGTGCCAGCAGTTCCGGACTAGCGGGAAGCACAGATACGCAGTATTTT; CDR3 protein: CASSSGLAGSTDTQYF
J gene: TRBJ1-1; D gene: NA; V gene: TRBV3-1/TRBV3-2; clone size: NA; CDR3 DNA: TGTGCCAGCAGCCAAGACACTGAAGCTTTCTTT; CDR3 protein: CASSQDTEAFF
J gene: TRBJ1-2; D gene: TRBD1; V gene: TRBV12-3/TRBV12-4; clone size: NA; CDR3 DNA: TGTGCCAGCAGCCGAACAGGGGGAGATGGCTACACCTTC; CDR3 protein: CASSRTGGDGYTF
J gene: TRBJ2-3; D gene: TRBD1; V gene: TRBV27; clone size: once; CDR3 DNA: TGTGCCAGCAGTTTGAAGGACAGGAGCACAGATACGCAGTATTTT; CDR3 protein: CASSLKDRSTDTQYF
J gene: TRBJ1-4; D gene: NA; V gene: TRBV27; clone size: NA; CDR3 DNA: TGTGCCAGCAGTTTCACCGGGCCCCTTGTGGCTAATGAAAAACTGTTTTTT; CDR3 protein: CASSFTGPLVANEKLFF
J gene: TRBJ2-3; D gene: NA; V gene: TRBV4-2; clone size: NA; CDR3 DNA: TGTGCCAGCAGCCAAGAGGGATTTGGGCGGAGCACAGATACGCAGTATTTT; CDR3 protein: CASSQEGFGRSTDTQYF
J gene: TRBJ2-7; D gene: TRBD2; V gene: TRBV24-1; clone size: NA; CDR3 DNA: TGTGCCACCAGTGAGACTGGAGCGGGAGGGCCCTACGAGCAGTACTTC; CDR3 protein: CATSETGAGGPYEQYF
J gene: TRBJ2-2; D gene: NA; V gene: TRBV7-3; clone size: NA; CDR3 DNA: TGTGCCAGCAGCTTCCGGGACACCAGCGGGGAGCTGTTTTTT; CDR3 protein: CASSFRDTSGELFF
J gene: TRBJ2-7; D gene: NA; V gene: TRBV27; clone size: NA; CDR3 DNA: TGTGCCAGCAGTCGCCACCCCACAGGCGTCAGCTCCTACGAGCAGTACTTC; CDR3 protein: CASSRHPTGVSSYEQYF
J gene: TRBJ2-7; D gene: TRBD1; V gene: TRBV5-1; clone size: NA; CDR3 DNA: TGCGCCAGCAGGACGGGACAGGGGGCGGGTGAGCAGTACTTC; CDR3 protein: CASRTGQGAGEQYF
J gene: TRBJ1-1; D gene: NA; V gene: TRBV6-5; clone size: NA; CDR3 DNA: TGTGCCAGCATCACCACTGAAGCTTTCTTT; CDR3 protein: CASITTEAFF
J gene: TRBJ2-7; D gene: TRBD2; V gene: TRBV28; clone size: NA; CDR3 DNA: TGTGCCAGCAGTTGGACTAGCGGGATCTACGAGCAGTACTTC; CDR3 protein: CASSWTSGIYEQYF
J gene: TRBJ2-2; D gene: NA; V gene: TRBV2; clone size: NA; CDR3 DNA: TGTGCCAGCGTGGGTAGCGGGGAGCTGTTTTTT; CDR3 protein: CASVGSGELFF
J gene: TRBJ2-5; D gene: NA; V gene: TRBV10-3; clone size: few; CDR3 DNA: TGTGCCATCAGTGACCCCAAGGGCCAGGGGCAGACCCAGTACTTC; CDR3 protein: CAISDPKGQGQTQYF
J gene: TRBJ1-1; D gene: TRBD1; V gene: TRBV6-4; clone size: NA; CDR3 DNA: TGTGCCAGCAGTCCCCAGGGGGCGGGTGAAGCTTTCTTT; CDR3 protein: CASSPQGAGEAFF
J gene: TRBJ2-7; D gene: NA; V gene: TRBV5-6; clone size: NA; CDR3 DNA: TGTGCCAGCAGCTTGCTCGGCCCCGGGACAAGGAACTACGAGCAGTACTTC; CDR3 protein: CASSLLGPGTRNYEQYF
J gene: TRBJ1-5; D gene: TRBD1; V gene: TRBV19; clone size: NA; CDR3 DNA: TGTGCCAGTAGTAGTAACCGGGACAGGGGGCCATGGGGCAATCAGCCCCAGCATTTT; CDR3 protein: CASSSNRDRGPWGNQPQHF
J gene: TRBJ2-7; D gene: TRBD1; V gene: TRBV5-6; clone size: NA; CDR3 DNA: TGTGCCAGCAGCCGGACAGGGGGTGAGCAGTACTTC; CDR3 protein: CASSRTGGEQYF
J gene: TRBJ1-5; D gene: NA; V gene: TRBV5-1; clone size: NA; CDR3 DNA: TGCGCCAGCAGCTTGGAGGGAGGCAATCAGCCCCAGCATTTT; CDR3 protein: CASSLEGGNQPQHF
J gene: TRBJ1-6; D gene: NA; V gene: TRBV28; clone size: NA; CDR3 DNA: TGTGCCAGCAGTTTAGGGGCCGGGAGCTCCTATAATTCACCCCTCCACTTT; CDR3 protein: CASSLGAGSSYNSPLHF
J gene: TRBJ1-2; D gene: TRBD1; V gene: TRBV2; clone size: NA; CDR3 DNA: TGTGCCAGCATTTTATCCGGGACAGCAAGCAACTATGGCTACACCTTC; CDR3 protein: CASILSGTASNYGYTF
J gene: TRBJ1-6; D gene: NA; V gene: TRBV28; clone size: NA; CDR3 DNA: TGTGCCAGCAGTTCGGGTTCTGGGAGTTCACCCCTCCACTTT; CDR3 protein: CASSSGSGSSPLHF